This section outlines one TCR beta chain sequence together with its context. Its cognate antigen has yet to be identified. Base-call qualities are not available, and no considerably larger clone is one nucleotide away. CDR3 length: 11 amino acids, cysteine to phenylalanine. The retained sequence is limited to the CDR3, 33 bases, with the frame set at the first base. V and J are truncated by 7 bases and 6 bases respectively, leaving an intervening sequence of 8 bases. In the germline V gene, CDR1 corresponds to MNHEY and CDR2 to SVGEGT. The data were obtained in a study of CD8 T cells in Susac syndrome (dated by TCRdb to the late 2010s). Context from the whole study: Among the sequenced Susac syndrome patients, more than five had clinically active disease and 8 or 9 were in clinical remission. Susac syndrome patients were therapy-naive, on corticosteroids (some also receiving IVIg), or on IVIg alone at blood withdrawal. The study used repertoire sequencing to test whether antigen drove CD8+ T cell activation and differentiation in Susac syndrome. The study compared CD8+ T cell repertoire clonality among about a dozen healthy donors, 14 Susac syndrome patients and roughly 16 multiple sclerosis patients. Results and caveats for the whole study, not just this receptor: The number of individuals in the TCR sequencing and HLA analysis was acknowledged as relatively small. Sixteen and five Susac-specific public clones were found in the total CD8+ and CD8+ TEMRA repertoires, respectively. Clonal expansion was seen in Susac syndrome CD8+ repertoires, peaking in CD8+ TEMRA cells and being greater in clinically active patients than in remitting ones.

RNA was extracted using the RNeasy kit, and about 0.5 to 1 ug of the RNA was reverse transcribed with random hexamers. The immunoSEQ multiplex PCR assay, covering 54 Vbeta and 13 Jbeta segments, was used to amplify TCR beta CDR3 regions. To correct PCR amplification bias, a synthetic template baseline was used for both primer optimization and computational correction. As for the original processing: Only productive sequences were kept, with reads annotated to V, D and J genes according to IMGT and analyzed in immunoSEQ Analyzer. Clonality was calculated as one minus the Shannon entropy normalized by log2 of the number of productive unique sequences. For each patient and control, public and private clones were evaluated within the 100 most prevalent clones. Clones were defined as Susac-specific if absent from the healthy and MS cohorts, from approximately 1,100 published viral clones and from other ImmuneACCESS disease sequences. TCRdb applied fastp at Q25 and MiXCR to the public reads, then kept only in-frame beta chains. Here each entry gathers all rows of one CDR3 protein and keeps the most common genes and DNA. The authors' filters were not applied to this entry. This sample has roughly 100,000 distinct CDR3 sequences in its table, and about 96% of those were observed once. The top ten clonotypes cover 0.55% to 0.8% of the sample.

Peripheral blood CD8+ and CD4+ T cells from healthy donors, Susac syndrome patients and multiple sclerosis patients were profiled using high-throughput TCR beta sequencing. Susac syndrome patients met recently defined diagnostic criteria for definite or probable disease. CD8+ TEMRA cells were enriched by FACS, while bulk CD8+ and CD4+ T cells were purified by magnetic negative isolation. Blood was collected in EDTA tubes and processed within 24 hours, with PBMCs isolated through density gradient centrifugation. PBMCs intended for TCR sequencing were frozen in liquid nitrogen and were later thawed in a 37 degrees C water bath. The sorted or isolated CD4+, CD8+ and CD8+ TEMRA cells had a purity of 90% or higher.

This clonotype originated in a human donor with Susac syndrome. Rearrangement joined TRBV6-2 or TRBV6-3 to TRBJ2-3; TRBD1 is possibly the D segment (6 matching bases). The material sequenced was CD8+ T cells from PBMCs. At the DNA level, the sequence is TGTGCCAGCAAGAGGGGGGATACGCAGTATTTT. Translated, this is CASKRGDTQYF.